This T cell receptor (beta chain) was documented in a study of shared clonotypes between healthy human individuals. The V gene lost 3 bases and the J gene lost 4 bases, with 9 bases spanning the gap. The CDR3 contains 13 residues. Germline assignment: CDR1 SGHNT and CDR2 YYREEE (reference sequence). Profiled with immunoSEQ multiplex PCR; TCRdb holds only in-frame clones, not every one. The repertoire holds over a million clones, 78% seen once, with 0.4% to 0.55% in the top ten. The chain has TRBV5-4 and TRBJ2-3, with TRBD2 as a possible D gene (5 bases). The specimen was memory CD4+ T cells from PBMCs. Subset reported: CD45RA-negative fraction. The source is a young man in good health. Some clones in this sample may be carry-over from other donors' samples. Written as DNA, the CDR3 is TGTGCCAGCAGCTCGACGGGATCAGATACGCAGTATTTT. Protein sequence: CASSSTGSDTQYF.